This T cell receptor (beta chain) was retrieved from a study of blood T cell repertoires in COVID-19. Germline trimming cut 0 bases from V and 6 bases from J; bases unmatched to any gene: 9. CDR3 size: 17 residues. Germline V lookup: CDR1 SGHTA, CDR2 FQGNSA. The method was immunoSEQ multiplex PCR; TCRdb's version includes in-frame clones alone and lacks a portion of them. The sample lists about 180,000 clones, about 85% occurring once. The genes are TRBV7-2 and TRBJ2-1; TRBD2 matches 9 bases. The specimen was PBMCs or T cells enriched from blood (not recorded which). This clonotype originated in a man between 35 and 55 years old who had recovered from COVID-19. CDR3 region: CASSLASGGPRGNEQFF. DNA of the CDR3: TGTGCCAGCAGCTTAGCTAGCGGGGGCCCCCGGGGCAATGAGCAGTTCTTC.